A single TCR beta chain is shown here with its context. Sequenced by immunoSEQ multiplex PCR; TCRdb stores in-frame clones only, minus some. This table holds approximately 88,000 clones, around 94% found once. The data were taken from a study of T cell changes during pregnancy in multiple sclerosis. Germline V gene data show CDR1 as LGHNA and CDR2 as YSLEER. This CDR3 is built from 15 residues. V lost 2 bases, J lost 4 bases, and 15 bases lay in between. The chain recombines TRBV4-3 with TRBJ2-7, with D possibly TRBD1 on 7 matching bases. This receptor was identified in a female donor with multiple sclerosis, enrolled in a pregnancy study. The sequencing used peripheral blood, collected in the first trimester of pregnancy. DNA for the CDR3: TGCGCCAGCAGCCAAAAAGGAGGGGGCGGGTACGAGCAGTACTTC. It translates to CASSQKGGGGYEQYF.